These 5 T cell receptor beta chains share one sample of origin, sequenced in a study of beta chain features in type 1 diabetes (dated by TCRdb to about 2018). Libraries were built with the immunoSEQ multiplex PCR assay. The High Capacity cDNA Reverse Transcription Kit was used to reverse transcribe all of the isolated RNA, meaning that expressed TCRB transcripts were what got sequenced. The clones in this table, taken by TCRdb from immuneACCESS, are in-frame only. Not every clone is retained; where verified, under half of the shortfall comes from an unresolved V gene, and the cause of the rest is unknown. The sample table holds 500,000 to 700,000 clones, of which less than 20% were seen once. In total, the top ten clones hold roughly 0.098% of the sample. Sequencing was done on a sample of naive CD4+ T cells from blood. The cell subset or site label corresponds to: true naive CD4+ T cells. The receptors come from a man younger than 30 in good health.

The rearrangement uses TRBV11-2 and TRBJ2-1; D might be TRBD2 (5 bases). V gave up 7 bases and J gave up 0 bases, with 13 bases separating them. Germline assignment: CDR1 SGHAT and CDR2 FQNNGV. The CDR3 has 15 amino acids. The CDR3 DNA reads TGTGCCAGCACCAGAGGGCCGAGCTCCTACAATGAGCAGTTCTTC. Its translation: CASTRGPSSYNEQFF.

The table lists this clone with a few counts. The gene calls are TRBV27 and TRBJ1-1, with D unresolved. The germline V gene has CDR1 MNHEY and CDR2 SMNVEV (reference sequence). This CDR3 region has 16 residues. Trimming pared 6 bases from V and 6 bases from J, leaving 23 bases between. The CDR3 bases are TGTGCCAGCAGCCCTCGGGTTCGAGGCAACCACCCTGAAGCTTTCTTT. It specifies CASSPRVRGNHPEAFF.

V is TRBV28 and J is TRBJ2-3; D may be TRBD1 (7 bases). Trimming took off 4 bases at V and 5 bases at J, with 13 bases between the two ends. This CDR3 spans 14 amino acids. Germline-derived CDR1 and CDR2 are MDHEN and SYDVKM. The CDR3 sequence: CASSSGGSLDTQYF. CDR3 nucleotide sequence: TGTGCCAGCAGTTCAGGGGGGTCCTTAGATACGCAGTATTTT.

The chain is built from TRBV7-2 and TRBJ2-7; 12 bases fit TRBD2. This CDR3 has 18 residues. V lost 2 bases, J lost 0 bases, and 8 bases stayed unmatched. Germline assignment: CDR1 SGHTA and CDR2 FQGNSA. The CDR3 protein is CASSLRRTSGVSSYEQYF. Written as DNA, the CDR3 is TGTGCCAGCAGCTTACGGAGGACTAGCGGGGTCAGCTCCTACGAGCAGTACTTC.

This chain uses TRBV6-1 with TRBJ2-2, with D possibly being TRBD2 (6 bases). The CDR3 loop spans 14 amino acids. Trimming removed 10 bases from V and 0 bases from J, with 12 bases in between. CDR1 is MNHNS and CDR2 is SASEGT in the germline V gene. The CDR3 nucleotides read TGTGCCACTATACCGGGAGCGAACACCGGGGAGCTGTTTTTT. Translated: CATIPGANTGELFF.